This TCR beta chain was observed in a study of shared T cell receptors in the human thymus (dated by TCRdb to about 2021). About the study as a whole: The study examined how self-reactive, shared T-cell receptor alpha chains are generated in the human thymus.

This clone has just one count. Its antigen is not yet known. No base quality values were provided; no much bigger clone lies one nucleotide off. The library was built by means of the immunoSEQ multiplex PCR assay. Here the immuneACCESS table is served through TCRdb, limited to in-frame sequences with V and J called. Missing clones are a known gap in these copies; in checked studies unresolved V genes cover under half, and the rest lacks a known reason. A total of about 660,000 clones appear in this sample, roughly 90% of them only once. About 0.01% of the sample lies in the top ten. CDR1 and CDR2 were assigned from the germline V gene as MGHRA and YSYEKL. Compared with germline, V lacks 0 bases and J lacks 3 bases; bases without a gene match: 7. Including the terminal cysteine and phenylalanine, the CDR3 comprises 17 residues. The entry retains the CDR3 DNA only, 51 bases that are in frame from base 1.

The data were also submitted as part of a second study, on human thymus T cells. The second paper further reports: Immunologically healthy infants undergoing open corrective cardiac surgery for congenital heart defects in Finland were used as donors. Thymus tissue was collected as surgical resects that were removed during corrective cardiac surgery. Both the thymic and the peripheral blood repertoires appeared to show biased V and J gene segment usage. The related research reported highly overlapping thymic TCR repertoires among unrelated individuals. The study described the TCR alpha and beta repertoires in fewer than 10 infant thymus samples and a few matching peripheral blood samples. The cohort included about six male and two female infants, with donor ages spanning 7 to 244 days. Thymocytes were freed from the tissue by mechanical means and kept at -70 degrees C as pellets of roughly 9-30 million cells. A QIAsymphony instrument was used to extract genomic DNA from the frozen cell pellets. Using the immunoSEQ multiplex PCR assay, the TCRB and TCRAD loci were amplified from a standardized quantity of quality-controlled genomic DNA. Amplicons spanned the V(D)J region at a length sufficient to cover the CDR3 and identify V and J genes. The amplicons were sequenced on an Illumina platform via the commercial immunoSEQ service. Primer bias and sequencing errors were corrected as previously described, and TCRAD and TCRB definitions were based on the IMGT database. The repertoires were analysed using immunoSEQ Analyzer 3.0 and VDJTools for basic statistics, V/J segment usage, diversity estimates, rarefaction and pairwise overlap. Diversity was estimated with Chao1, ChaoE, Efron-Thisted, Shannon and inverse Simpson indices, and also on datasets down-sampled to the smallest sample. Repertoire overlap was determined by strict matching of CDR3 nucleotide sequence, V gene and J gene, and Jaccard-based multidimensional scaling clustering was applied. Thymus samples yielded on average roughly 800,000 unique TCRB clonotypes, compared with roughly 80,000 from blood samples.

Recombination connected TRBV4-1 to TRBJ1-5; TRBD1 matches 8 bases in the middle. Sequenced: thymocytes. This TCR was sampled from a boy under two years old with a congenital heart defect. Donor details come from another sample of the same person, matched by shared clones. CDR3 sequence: CASSQEGQGAANQPQHF. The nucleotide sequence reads TGCGCCAGCAGCCAAGAGGGGCAGGGGGCTGCCAATCAGCCCCAGCATTTT.